The TCR beta chain described here comes from a study of pediatric ulcerative colitis. Trimming removed 5 bases at V and 7 bases at J, with 21 bases between. CDR3 length: 15 residues. Germline lookup yields CDR1 SGHNT and CDR2 YENEEA. The protocol was immunoSEQ multiplex PCR, while the TCRdb copy is restricted to in-frame clones and leaves out a portion. This sample carries 11,000 to 15,000 clones, more than 80% of them seen once, and the ten largest clones take roughly 0.9%. The TCR originated in a boy between 10 and 17 years old with moderate ulcerative colitis. Sequencing was carried out using blood. V gene TRBV11-3 combines with J gene TRBJ2-7; D remains unclear. CDR3 residues: CASSTPRTASNEQYF. The DNA of the CDR3 is TGTGCCAGCAGCACGCCTCGGACGGCATCGAATGAGCAGTACTTC.